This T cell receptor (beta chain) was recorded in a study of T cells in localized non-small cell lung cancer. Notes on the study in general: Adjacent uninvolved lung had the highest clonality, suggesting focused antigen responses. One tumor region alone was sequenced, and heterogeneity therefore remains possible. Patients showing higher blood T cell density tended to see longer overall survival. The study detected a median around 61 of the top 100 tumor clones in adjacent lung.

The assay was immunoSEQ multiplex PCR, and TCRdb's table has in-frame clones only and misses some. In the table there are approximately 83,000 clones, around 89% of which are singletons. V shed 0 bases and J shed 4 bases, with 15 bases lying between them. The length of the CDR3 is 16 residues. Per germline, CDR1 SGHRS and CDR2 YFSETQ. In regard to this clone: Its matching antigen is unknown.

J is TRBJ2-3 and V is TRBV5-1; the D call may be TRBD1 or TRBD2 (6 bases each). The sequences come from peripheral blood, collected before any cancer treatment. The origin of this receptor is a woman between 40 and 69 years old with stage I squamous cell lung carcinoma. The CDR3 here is CASSLVSGGQADTQYF. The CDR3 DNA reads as TGCGCCAGCAGCTTGGTTTCCGGGGGCCAAGCAGATACGCAGTATTTT.